One and the same sample provided the 23 T cell receptor beta chains below, sequenced in a study of T cell repertoires and HLA-DP antigens (dated by TCRdb to between 2018 and 2020). Antigens for these TCRs are unknown. Receptor libraries were prepared by the immunoSEQ multiplex PCR assay. TCRdb took over this immuneACCESS table, retaining in-frame rearrangements with V and J assigned. Such tables are incomplete; in checked studies, under half of the missing clones stem from an unresolved V gene, and the remainder is unexplained. The sample has almost 90,000 clones on record, about nine tenths of them singletons. The top ten clonotypes cover 1.5% to 2% of the sample. Sample: CD4+ T cells from PBMCs. These receptors were collected from a man aged 45-65 years in good health and CMV-seronegative.

A few counts support this clone. J is TRBJ2-3 and V is TRBV28; TRBD1 is a possible D gene (6 bases). The CDR3 is made up of 20 amino acids. The ends were cut back, 6 bases at V and 1 base at J, with 29 bases in the middle. CDR1 is MDHEN and CDR2 is SYDVKM in the germline V gene. CDR3 residues: CASSTHPNWVVRGRTDTQYF. The DNA for the CDR3 is TGTGCCAGCAGCACCCACCCTAACTGGGTGGTCAGGGGTCGCACAGATACGCAGTATTTT.

The chain has TRBV4-3 and TRBJ1-2; D remains unclear. With 1 base removed from V and 8 bases from J, the gap between germline ends came to 8 bases. The CDR3 loop spans 12 amino acids. Germline CDR1 and CDR2: LGHNA and YSLEER. The DNA for the CDR3 is TGCGCCAGCAGCCAAGGAGTGGGGGGCTACACCTTC. This sequence encodes CASSQGVGGYTF.

The chain is built from TRBV28 and TRBJ1-2; the match to TRBD1 covers 7 bases. The V and J ends lost 7 bases and 0 bases, in that order; junction bases with no gene match: 5. CDR3 size: 14 residues. Germline CDR1 is MDHEN and CDR2 is SYDVKM. Here the CDR3 reads CASISTGTNYGYTF. For the CDR3, the DNA is TGTGCCAGCATATCGACAGGGACTAACTATGGCTACACCTTC.

The V and J genes are TRBV28 and TRBJ1-2, with D unresolved. Germline V gene sequence: CDR1 MDHEN, CDR2 SYDVKM. Trimming left V 6 bases short and J 0 bases short, with 14 bases between. The CDR3 runs 15 residues. This chain's CDR3 is CASRKHRTTNYGYTF. The CDR3 DNA reads as TGTGCCAGCAGGAAACACCGGACGACTAACTATGGCTACACCTTC.

CDR3 region: CASRFRGEKAYNEQFF. The CDR3 coding sequence is TGTGCCAGCAGATTCCGGGGAGAAAAAGCCTACAATGAGCAGTTCTTC. V usage is TRBV27 and J usage is TRBJ2-1; TRBD2 might be the D (5 bases). Germline loops: CDR1 MNHEY, CDR2 SMNVEV (reference sequence). CDR3 length: 16 residues. The germline V and J ends were trimmed by 6 bases and 2 bases, with 17 bases remaining between them.

The gene calls are TRBV18 and TRBJ2-5; the match to TRBD1 covers 8 bases. CDR3 length: 16 residues. After removal of 0 bases from V and 7 bases from J, the junction contained 10 bases not matched to a gene. The germline gives CDR1 KGHSH, CDR2 LQKENI. CDR3 in amino acids: CASSPPGQGLFGTQYF. In nucleotides, the CDR3 is TGTGCCAGCTCACCACCAGGACAGGGCCTTTTCGGGACCCAGTACTTC.

This rearrangement joins TRBV4-3 to TRBJ2-1; 9 bases are a match to TRBD1. Germline V CDR1 and CDR2: LGHNA, YSLEER. Trimming removed 1 base from V and 4 bases from J; junction bases left unmatched: 5. The CDR3 sequence is 16 residues long. The CDR3 protein is CASSQGDRVAYNEQFF. In nucleotides, the CDR3 is TGCGCCAGCAGCCAAGGGGACAGGGTCGCTTACAATGAGCAGTTCTTC.

V is TRBV28 and J is TRBJ1-1, with TRBD1 as a possible D gene (6 bases). Germline CDR1 is MDHEN and CDR2 is SYDVKM. V gave up 6 bases and J gave up 9 bases, with 20 bases separating them. The CDR3 runs to 14 residues. CDR3 in amino acids: CASSIRTATAQAFF. CDR3 DNA: TGTGCCAGCAGCATCAGGACAGCCACGGCCCAAGCTTTCTTT.

The genes are TRBV30 and TRBJ1-3; tentatively, D is TRBD1 (5 bases). Trimming left V 3 bases short and J 4 bases short, with 7 bases between. CDR3 size: 12 residues. CDR1 is GTSNPN, CDR2 SVGIG, per germline (reference sequence). The chain's CDR3 is CAWSRGGNTIYF. The DNA for the CDR3 is TGTGCCTGGAGCCGGGGGGGAAACACCATATATTTT.

The CDR3 protein is CASSEGPSGRKTQYF. The CDR3, as DNA: TGTGCCAGCAGTGAAGGCCCTAGCGGGAGAAAGACCCAGTACTTC. This chain uses TRBV2 with TRBJ2-5, with 10 bases matching TRBD2. Germline V gives CDR1 SNHLY, CDR2 FYNNEI. The CDR3 has 15 residues. V lost 1 base to trimming and J lost 6 bases; unmatched junction nucleotides: 5.

In regard to this clone: Additional DNA sequences in this sample encode the identical CDR3. This chain links TRBV27 with TRBJ2-7, with 14 nucleotides matching TRBD2. CDR1 is MNHEY and CDR2 is SMNVEV in the germline V gene (reference sequence). Germline trimming cut 6 bases from V and 0 bases from J; bases unmatched to any gene: 1. The CDR3 loop spans 15 amino acids. CDR3 bases: TGTGCCAGCAGGGGGACTAGCGGGAGCTCCTACGAGCAGTACTTC. It is translated as CASRGTSGSSYEQYF.

This chain uses TRBV29-1 with TRBJ2-1, with D perhaps TRBD2 (6 bases). Trimming cost V 0 bases and J 15 bases, with 12 bases left between them. CDR1 SQVTM and CDR2 ANQGSEA come from the germline V gene. The CDR3 length is 11 residues. The CDR3 DNA reads as TGCAGCGTTGAAGATGGGGCGGGGCGGTTCTTC. Residues: CSVEDGAGRFF.

CDR3 loop: CASSFRETADNEQFF. As DNA, the CDR3 is TGTGCCAGCAGTTTTCGGGAGACGGCAGACAATGAGCAGTTCTTC. The gene calls are TRBV27 and TRBJ2-1; D perhaps matches TRBD2 (6 bases). The germline V gene encodes CDR1 MNHEY and CDR2 SMNVEV (reference sequence). Between the trimmed V and J ends, which lost 3 bases and 5 bases, there was a span of 14 bases. CDR3 length: 15 amino acids.

The chain is built from TRBV7-2 and TRBJ1-1, with D hard to call. The germline V gene has CDR1 SGHTA and CDR2 FQGNSA. Between the trimmed V and J ends, which lost 5 bases and 4 bases, there was a span of 14 bases. The CDR3 has 14 amino acids. CDR3 amino acids: CASSLRRVGTEAFF. DNA for the CDR3: TGTGCCAGCAGCCTTAGGAGGGTAGGCACTGAAGCTTTCTTT.

The genes are TRBV5-1 and TRBJ1-4; D call uncertain. This CDR3 spans 16 amino acids. The germline CDR1 and CDR2 sequences are SGHRS and YFSETQ. Trimming cost V 2 bases and J 0 bases, with 11 bases left between them. The CDR3 DNA reads TGCGCCAGCAGCTTAGATGGGCAGGCAACTAATGAAAAACTGTTTTTT. It translates to CASSLDGQATNEKLFF.

This chain links TRBV5-5 with TRBJ1-2; TRBD1 is a possible D gene (5 bases). This CDR3 is built from 15 residues. V lost 4 bases and J 4 bases, leaving 17 bases between the germline ends. CDR1 is SGHKS and CDR2 is YYEKEE in the germline V gene (reference sequence). In DNA, the CDR3 is TGTGCCAGCAGCCCCGTTTTTGGGGGTACCTATGGCTACACCTTC. The encoded protein is CASSPVFGGTYGYTF.

The gene calls are TRBV11-1 and TRBJ1-2; D gene ambiguous. CDR1 and CDR2 from the germline V gene are SGHAT and FQDESV (reference sequence). V lost 2 bases, J lost 4 bases, and 17 bases lay in between. The CDR3 length is 16 residues. Written as DNA, the CDR3 is TGTGCCAGCAGCTTAATGGCGAACCCAACCCTCTATGGCTACACCTTC. This translates into CASSLMANPTLYGYTF.

The chain is built from TRBV5-4 and TRBJ2-3, with TRBD2 matching over 11 bases. The germline V gene has CDR1 SGHNT and CDR2 YYREEE (reference sequence). V lost 5 bases to trimming and J lost 4 bases; unmatched junction nucleotides: 3. The CDR3 is made up of 14 amino acids. In nucleotides, the CDR3 is TGTGCCAGCAGACCGGGACTAGCGGCAGATACGCAGTATTTT. Protein: CASRPGLAADTQYF.

This clone was detected once. This chain uses TRBV19 with TRBJ2-1, with TRBD1 identical over 10 bases. The J segment lost 14 bases and the V segment lost 9 bases, leaving 13 bases of the junction unmatched. The CDR3 consists of 13 residues. In germline, CDR1 is LNHDA, CDR2 SQIVND (reference sequence). The CDR3 DNA sequence: TGTGCCAGCAGGGACAGGGGAGCCGGTGGAGAGTTCTTC. Translation: CASRDRGAGGEFF.

The chain is built from TRBV5-4 and TRBJ2-1; TRBD1 matches at 7 bases. CDR1 is SGHNT, CDR2 YYREEE, per germline (reference sequence). With V trimmed by 0 bases and J by 9 bases, 12 bases remained unmatched. CDR3 length: 16 residues. Written as DNA, the CDR3 is TGTGCCAGCAGCTTGGGTGGGACAGCCAACAGGGGTGAGCAGTTCTTC. Its translation is CASSLGGTANRGEQFF.

J is TRBJ2-7 and V is TRBV28; the match to TRBD1 covers 9 bases. This CDR3 comprises 14 residues. Germline values: CDR1 MDHEN, CDR2 SYDVKM. V trimming: 8 bases; J trimming: 5 bases; junction bases outside the gene matches: 10. CDR3 DNA sequence: TGTGCCAGCCTTTCATGGACAGGGGCCCACGAGCAGTACTTC. Translation: CASLSWTGAHEQYF.

The J gene is TRBJ1-1, the V gene TRBV4-1; D call uncertain. Trimming pared 3 bases from V and 0 bases from J, leaving 11 bases between. Germline CDR1 is MGHRA and CDR2 is YSYEKL. The CDR3 is 15 amino acids. CDR3 nucleotides: TGCGCCAGCAGCCATGAGAGGACGGTGAACACTGAAGCTTTCTTT. The encoded protein is CASSHERTVNTEAFF.

In the case of this clone: The junction does not match germline at one end; this may be a read error. V and J are TRBV2 and TRBJ2-3, with D maybe TRBD1 (6 bases). Germline CDR1 is SNHLY and CDR2 is FYNNEI. The CDR3 spans 15 residues. The CDR3 bases are TGTGCCAGCAGTGGACATCAGGGGTCCACAGAAACGCAGTATTTT. Translating gives CASSGHQGSTETQYF.